This TCR beta chain was found in a study of blood T cells in healthy people across ages. About the research overall: Per every two T cells, about one barcoded beta molecule was captured by template switching.

Trimming removed 2 bases from V and 4 bases from J, with 11 bases in between. The CDR3 spans 14 residues. Per germline, CDR1 SEHNR and CDR2 FQNEAQ (reference sequence). Approximately 9 milliliters of peripheral blood were drawn from each donor into EDTA-treated tubes. Combining a sample-barcoded 5' primer with a J-beta primer mix, a second PCR ran for 7 to 11 cycles. One entry per CDR3 protein, called by TCRdb with MiXCR from the 5' RACE reads. The top ten clones hold about 23% of a sample with 1,800,000 or so distinct CDR3 sequences, more than 35% of them seen once. The chain uses TRBV7-9 and TRBJ1-1, with D possibly matching TRBD1 (5 bases). This sequence originates from a human donor in good health. Input material: blood. The CDR3 sequence is CASSLLRGATEAFF. CDR3 coding DNA: TGTGCCAGCAGCTTATTAAGGGGAGCCACTGAAGCTTTCTTT.